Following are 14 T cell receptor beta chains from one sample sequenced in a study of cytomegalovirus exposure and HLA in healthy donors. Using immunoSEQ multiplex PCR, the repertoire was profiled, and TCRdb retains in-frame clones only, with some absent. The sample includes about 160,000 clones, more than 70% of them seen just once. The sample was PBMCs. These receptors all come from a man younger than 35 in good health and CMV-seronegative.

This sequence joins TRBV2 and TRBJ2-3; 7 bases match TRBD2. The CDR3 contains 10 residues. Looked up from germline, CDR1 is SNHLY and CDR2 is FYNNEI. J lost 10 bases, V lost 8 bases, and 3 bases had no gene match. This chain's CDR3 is CASSGGAQYF. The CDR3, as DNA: TGTGCCAGCTCGGGGGGTGCGCAGTATTTT.

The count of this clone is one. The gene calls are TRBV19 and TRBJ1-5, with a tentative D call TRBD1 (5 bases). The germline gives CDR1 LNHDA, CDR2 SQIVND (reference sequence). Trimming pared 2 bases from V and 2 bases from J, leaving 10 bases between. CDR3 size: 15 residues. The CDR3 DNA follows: TGTGCCAGTAGTATACTGCAGGGCGGCAATCAGCCCCAGCATTTT. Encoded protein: CASSILQGGNQPQHF.

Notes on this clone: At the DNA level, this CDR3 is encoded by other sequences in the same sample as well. CDR3 region: CSVETRDYEQYF. The CDR3 DNA follows: TGCAGCGTTGAGACTAGAGACTACGAGCAGTACTTC. The J gene is TRBJ2-7, the V gene TRBV29-1, with D maybe TRBD2 (6 bases). The CDR3 spans 12 residues. Germline lookup yields CDR1 SQVTM and CDR2 ANQGSEA. V was trimmed by 3 bases and J by 3 bases, leaving 9 bases between them.

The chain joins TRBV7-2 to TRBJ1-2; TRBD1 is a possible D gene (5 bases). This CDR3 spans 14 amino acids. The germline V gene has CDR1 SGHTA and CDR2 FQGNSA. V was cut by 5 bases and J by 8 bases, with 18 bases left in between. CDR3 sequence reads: CASSHNGQIGGYTF. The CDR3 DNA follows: TGTGCCAGCAGCCATAATGGACAAATCGGAGGCTACACCTTC.

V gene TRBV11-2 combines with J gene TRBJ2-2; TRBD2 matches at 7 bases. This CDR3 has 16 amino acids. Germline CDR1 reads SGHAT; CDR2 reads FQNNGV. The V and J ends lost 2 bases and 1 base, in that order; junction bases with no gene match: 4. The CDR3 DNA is TGTGCCAGCAGCTTACATGCTAGCGGGAACACCGGGGAGCTGTTTTTT. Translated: CASSLHASGNTGELFF.

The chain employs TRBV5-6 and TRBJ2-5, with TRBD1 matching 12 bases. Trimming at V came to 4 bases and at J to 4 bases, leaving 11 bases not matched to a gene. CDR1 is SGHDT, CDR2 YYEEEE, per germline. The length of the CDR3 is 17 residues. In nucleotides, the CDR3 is TGTGCCAGCAGCGGGGACAGGGGGCTCGTTTATGGAGAGACCCAGTACTTC. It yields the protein CASSGDRGLVYGETQYF.

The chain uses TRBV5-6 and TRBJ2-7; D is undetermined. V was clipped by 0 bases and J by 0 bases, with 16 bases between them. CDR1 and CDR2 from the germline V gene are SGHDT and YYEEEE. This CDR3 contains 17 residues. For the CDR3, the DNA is TGTGCCAGCAGCTTGGAGGTTGACAAATTGAGCTCCTACGAGCAGTACGTC. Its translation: CASSLEVDKLSSYEQYV.

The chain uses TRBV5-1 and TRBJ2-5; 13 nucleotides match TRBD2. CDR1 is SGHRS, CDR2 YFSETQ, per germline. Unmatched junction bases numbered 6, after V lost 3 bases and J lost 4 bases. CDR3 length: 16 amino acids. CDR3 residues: CASSWGLAGFGETQYF. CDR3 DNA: TGCGCCAGCAGCTGGGGACTAGCGGGGTTTGGAGAGACCCAGTACTTC.

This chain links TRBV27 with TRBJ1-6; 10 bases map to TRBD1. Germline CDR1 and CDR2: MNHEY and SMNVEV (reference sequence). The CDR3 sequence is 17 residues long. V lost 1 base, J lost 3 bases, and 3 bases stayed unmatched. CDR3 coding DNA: TGTGCCAGCAGTTTATTAGGGACAGGGGTCTATAATTCACCCCTCCACTTT. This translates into CASSLLGTGVYNSPLHF.

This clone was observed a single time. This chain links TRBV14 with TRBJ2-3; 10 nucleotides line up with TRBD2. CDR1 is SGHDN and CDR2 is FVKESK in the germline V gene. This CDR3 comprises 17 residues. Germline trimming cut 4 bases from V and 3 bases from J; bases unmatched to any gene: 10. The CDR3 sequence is CASSPLASGGLTDTQYF. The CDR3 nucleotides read TGTGCCAGCAGCCCCCTGGCTAGCGGGGGATTGACAGATACGCAGTATTTT. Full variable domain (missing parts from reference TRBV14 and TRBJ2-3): EAGVTQFPSHSVIEKGQTVTLRCDPISGHDNLYWYRRVMGKEIKFLLHFVKESKQDESGMPNNRFLAERTGGTYSTLKVQPAELEDSGVYFCASSPLASGGLTDTQYFGPGTRLTVL.

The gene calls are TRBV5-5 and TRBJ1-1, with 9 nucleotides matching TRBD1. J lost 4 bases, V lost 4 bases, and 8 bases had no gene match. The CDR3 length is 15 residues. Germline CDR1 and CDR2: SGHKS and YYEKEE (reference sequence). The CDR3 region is CASSIGTGKGTEAFF. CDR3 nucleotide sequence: TGTGCCAGCAGCATAGGGACAGGGAAAGGCACTGAAGCTTTCTTT.

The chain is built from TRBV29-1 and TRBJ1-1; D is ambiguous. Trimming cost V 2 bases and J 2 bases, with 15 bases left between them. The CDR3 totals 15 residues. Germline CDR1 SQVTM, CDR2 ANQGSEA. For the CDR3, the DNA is TGCAGCGTTGAAAACGGCAGAGGGTTAAACACTGAAGCTTTCTTT. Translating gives CSVENGRGLNTEAFF.

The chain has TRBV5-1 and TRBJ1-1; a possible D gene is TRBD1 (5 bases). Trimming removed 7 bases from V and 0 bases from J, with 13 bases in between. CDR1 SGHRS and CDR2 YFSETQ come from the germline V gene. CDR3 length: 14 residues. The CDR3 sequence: CASHPGGMNTEAFF. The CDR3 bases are TGCGCCAGCCACCCGGGGGGTATGAACACTGAAGCTTTCTTT.

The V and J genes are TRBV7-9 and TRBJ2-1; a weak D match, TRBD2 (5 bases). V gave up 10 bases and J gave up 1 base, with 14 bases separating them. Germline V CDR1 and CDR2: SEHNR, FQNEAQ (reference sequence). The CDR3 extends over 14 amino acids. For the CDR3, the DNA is TGTGCCACCGCGGGCCCATCGTCCTACAATGAGCAGTTCTTC. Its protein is CATAGPSSYNEQFF.